Listed below are T cell receptor beta chains from one sample, sequenced in a study of blood T cell repertoires in COVID-19. Data came from immunoSEQ multiplex PCR; TCRdb stores just in-frame clones and leaves some out. The sample shows about 87,000 clones, about 85% of them seen only once. The specimen sequenced was peripheral blood. The receptors here all came from a woman aged 70 to 79 with acute or convalescent COVID-19. Both conserved end residues are part of each CDR3. Fields, in order: J gene, clone size, V gene, D gene, CDR3 protein, CDR3 DNA. D genes are given only for firm matches. A row's size may be missing; if present it is once, few, many or a size class.

J: TRBJ1-1
size: .
V: TRBV6-2/TRBV6-3
D: TRBD1
CDR3: CASSFGTAAEAFF
DNA: TGTGCCAGCAGCTTCGGGACAGCCGCTGAAGCTTTCTTT

J: TRBJ1-1
size: .
V: TRBV6-2/TRBV6-3
D: .
CDR3: CASSYRVNTEAFF
DNA: TGTGCCAGCAGTTATAGAGTTAACACTGAAGCTTTCTTT

J: TRBJ1-2
size: once
V: TRBV11-3
D: TRBD1
CDR3: CASSVTGSSGYTF
DNA: TGTGCCAGCAGCGTGACAGGGTCGAGTGGCTACACCTTC

J: TRBJ2-7
size: .
V: TRBV24-1
D: TRBD2
CDR3: CATSDRTSGGYEQYF
DNA: TGTGCCACCAGTGACAGGACTAGCGGGGGTTACGAGCAGTACTTC

J: TRBJ1-6
size: once
V: TRBV5-1
D: .
CDR3: CASSLEADSPLHF
DNA: TGCGCCAGCAGCTTGGAAGCTGATTCACCCCTCCACTTT

J: TRBJ1-5
size: .
V: TRBV7-2
D: TRBD1
CDR3: CASSRSGTGDYSNQPQHF
DNA: TGTGCCAGCAGCCGGTCCGGGACAGGAGACTATAGCAATCAGCCCCAGCATTTT

J: TRBJ1-5
size: once
V: TRBV2
D: .
CDR3: CASSPDTIQPQHF
DNA: TGTGCCAGCAGTCCGGACACCATTCAGCCCCAGCATTTT

J: TRBJ1-2
size: .
V: TRBV19
D: TRBD1
CDR3: CASIRDGTEYGYTF
DNA: TGTGCCAGTATACGGGATGGGACAGAGTATGGCTACACCTTC

J: TRBJ1-5
size: .
V: TRBV1
D: .
CDR3: CTSSHPLGQQRPNQPQHF
DNA: TGCACCAGCAGCCACCCCCTCGGACAGCAAAGGCCCAATCAGCCCCAGCATTTT

J: TRBJ2-5
size: .
V: TRBV18
D: TRBD2
CDR3: CASSRGGTQETQYF
DNA: TGTGCCAGCTCACGCGGGGGGACTCAAGAGACCCAGTACTTC

J: TRBJ1-1
size: .
V: TRBV2
D: .
CDR3: CASGGPREAFF
DNA: TGTGCCAGCGGGGGCCCCCGCGAAGCTTTCTTT

J: TRBJ1-1
size: .
V: TRBV2
D: .
CDR3: CASRVSFGDTEAFF
DNA: TGTGCCAGCAGGGTCTCCTTCGGGGACACTGAAGCTTTCTTT

J: TRBJ2-1
size: .
V: TRBV6-5
D: TRBD2
CDR3: CASSFSGAYNNEQFF
DNA: TGTGCCAGCAGTTTCAGCGGGGCATATAACAATGAGCAGTTCTTC

J: TRBJ1-2
size: few
V: TRBV2
D: TRBD1
CDR3: CARGTGVTGYTF
DNA: TGTGCCCGAGGGACAGGGGTTACTGGCTACACCTTC

J: TRBJ1-5
size: .
V: TRBV27
D: .
CDR3: CASSRGGPQHF
DNA: TGTGCCAGCAGTAGAGGAGGGCCCCAGCATTTT

J: TRBJ1-1
size: .
V: TRBV18
D: .
CDR3: CASSPPSGTEAFF
DNA: TGTGCCAGCTCACCACCGTCCGGGACTGAAGCTTTCTTT

J: TRBJ2-2
size: .
V: TRBV3-1/TRBV3-2
D: .
CDR3: CASSPNVETGNTGELFF
DNA: TGTGCCAGCAGCCCCAACGTCGAGACAGGGAACACCGGGGAGCTGTTTTTT

J: TRBJ1-1
size: .
V: TRBV25-1
D: .
CDR3: CASSDSGAGNTEAFF
DNA: TGTGCCAGCAGTGATTCAGGGGCGGGGAACACTGAAGCTTTCTTT

J: TRBJ1-1
size: .
V: TRBV7-8
D: .
CDR3: CASSSMGSMNTEAFF
DNA: TGTGCCAGCAGCTCCATGGGGAGCATGAACACTGAAGCTTTCTTT

J: TRBJ1-6
size: .
V: TRBV5-1
D: TRBD1
CDR3: CASSPGTGYNSPLHF
DNA: TGCGCCAGCAGCCCAGGGACAGGGTATAACTCACCCCTCCACTTT

J: TRBJ2-3
size: .
V: TRBV20-1
D: .
CDR3: CSAKRADTQYF
DNA: TGCAGTGCTAAGAGGGCAGATACGCAGTATTTT

J: TRBJ1-1
size: few
V: TRBV14
D: .
CDR3: CASSHLTVSDTEAFF
DNA: TGTGCCAGCAGCCATTTGACAGTATCCGACACTGAAGCTTTCTTT

J: TRBJ2-2
size: once
V: TRBV3-1/TRBV3-2
D: TRBD1
CDR3: CASSPLGQGNTGELFF
DNA: TGTGCCAGCAGCCCACTCGGACAGGGGAACACCGGGGAGCTGTTTTTT

J: TRBJ2-7
size: .
V: TRBV2
D: .
CDR3: CASNRGSSYEQYF
DNA: TGTGCCAGCAATAGGGGGAGCTCCTACGAGCAGTACTTC

J: TRBJ2-7
size: .
V: TRBV27
D: TRBD2
CDR3: CASSSPRGVSYEQYF
DNA: TGTGCCAGCAGTTCACCGCGGGGGGTCTCCTACGAGCAGTACTTC

J: TRBJ1-2
size: .
V: TRBV6-5
D: TRBD1
CDR3: CASNRDRSNYGYTF
DNA: TGTGCCAGCAATAGGGACAGGAGTAACTATGGCTACACCTTC

J: TRBJ1-1
size: once
V: TRBV2
D: .
CDR3: CASILTENTEAFF
DNA: TGTGCCAGCATTCTTACAGAGAACACTGAAGCTTTCTTT

J: TRBJ2-1
size: .
V: TRBV5-1
D: .
CDR3: CASRSIGDYNEQFF
DNA: TGCGCCAGCAGATCTATAGGGGACTACAATGAGCAGTTCTTC

J: TRBJ1-1
size: .
V: TRBV3-1/TRBV3-2
D: .
CDR3: CASSAETRGTEAFF
DNA: TGTGCCAGCAGCGCCGAGACCCGGGGCACTGAAGCTTTCTTT

J: TRBJ1-4
size: .
V: TRBV29-1
D: .
CDR3: CSVTGSATNEKLFF
DNA: TGCAGCGTCACAGGGTCCGCAACTAATGAAAAACTGTTTTTT

J: TRBJ1-2
size: .
V: TRBV4-1
D: TRBD1
CDR3: CASSQTTSEGAKVYGYTF
DNA: TGCGCCAGCAGCCAAACTACAAGTGAGGGGGCGAAGGTCTATGGCTACACCTTC

J: TRBJ1-1
size: .
V: TRBV2
D: .
CDR3: CASSESQGGLTEAFF
DNA: TGTGCCAGCAGTGAGAGCCAGGGAGGACTCACTGAAGCTTTCTTT

J: TRBJ1-2
size: .
V: TRBV20-1
D: .
CDR3: CSARGAYGYTF
DNA: TGCAGTGCTAGGGGAGCTTATGGCTACACCTTC

J: TRBJ1-1
size: .
V: TRBV18
D: TRBD1
CDR3: CASSQATGAVNTEAFF
DNA: TGTGCCAGCTCACAGGCTACAGGGGCGGTGAACACTGAAGCTTTCTTT

J: TRBJ2-5
size: .
V: TRBV6-6
D: TRBD2
CDR3: CASTNLAGGRETQYF
DNA: TGTGCCAGCACCAACCTAGCGGGGGGCCGGGAGACCCAGTACTTC

J: TRBJ2-7
size: .
V: TRBV19
D: TRBD1
CDR3: CASSIARDSPYEQYF
DNA: TGTGCCAGTAGTATAGCTCGGGACAGCCCCTACGAGCAGTACTTC

J: TRBJ1-2
size: .
V: TRBV12-3/TRBV12-4
D: TRBD1
CDR3: CASTLQGDYGYTF
DNA: TGTGCCAGCACGTTACAGGGGGACTATGGCTACACCTTC

J: TRBJ1-1
size: once
V: TRBV7-3
D: .
CDR3: CASSLGAGNTEAFF
DNA: TGTGCCAGCAGCTTAGGTGCAGGGAACACTGAAGCTTTCTTT

J: TRBJ2-1
size: .
V: TRBV18
D: TRBD2
CDR3: CASSPTRGGTNNEQFF
DNA: TGTGCCAGCTCACCAACGCGGGGGGGCACGAACAATGAGCAGTTCTTC

J: TRBJ1-2
size: .
V: TRBV5-1
D: .
CDR3: CATGFDLNYGYTF
DNA: TGCGCCACCGGGTTCGACCTTAACTATGGCTACACCTTC

J: TRBJ1-1
size: .
V: TRBV30
D: .
CDR3: CAWTPGTMNTEAFF
DNA: TGTGCCTGGACTCCCGGGACAATGAACACTGAAGCTTTCTTT

J: TRBJ1-5
size: .
V: TRBV3-1/TRBV3-2
D: TRBD1
CDR3: CASSQSPTGDQPQHF
DNA: TGTGCCAGCAGCCAATCCCCGACAGGGGATCAGCCCCAGCATTTT

J: TRBJ2-7
size: .
V: TRBV2
D: .
CDR3: CASSDYSYEQYF
DNA: TGTGCCAGCAGTGATTACAGCTACGAGCAGTACTTC

J: TRBJ1-1
size: .
V: TRBV4-2
D: TRBD1
CDR3: CASSRSGTENTEAFF
DNA: TGTGCCAGCAGCCGATCCGGGACAGAGAACACTGAAGCTTTCTTT